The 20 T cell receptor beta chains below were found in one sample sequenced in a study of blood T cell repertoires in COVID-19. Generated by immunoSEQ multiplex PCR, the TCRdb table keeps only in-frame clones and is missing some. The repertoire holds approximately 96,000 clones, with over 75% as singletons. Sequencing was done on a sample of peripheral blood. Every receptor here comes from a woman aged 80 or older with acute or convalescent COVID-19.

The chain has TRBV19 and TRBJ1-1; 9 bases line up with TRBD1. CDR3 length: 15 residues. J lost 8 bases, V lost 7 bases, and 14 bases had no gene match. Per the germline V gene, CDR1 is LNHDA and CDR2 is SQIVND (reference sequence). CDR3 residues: CASIKGTGGAEEAFF. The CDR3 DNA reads TGTGCCAGTATAAAAGGAACAGGGGGCGCGGAGGAAGCTTTCTTT.

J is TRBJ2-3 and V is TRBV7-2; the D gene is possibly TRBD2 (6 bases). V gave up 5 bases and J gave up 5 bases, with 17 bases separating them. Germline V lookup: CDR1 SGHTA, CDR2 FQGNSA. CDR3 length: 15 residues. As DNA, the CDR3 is TGTGCCAGCAGCGCCCTTCAGTCGGGAGTAGATACGCAGTATTTT. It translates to CASSALQSGVDTQYF.

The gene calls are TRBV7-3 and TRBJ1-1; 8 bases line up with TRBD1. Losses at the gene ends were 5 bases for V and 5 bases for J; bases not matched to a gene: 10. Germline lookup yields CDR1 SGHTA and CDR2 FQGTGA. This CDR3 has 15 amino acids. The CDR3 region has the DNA TGTGCCAGCAGCCGACAGGGGCAAAAGGTTACTGAAGCTTTCTTT. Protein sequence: CASSRQGQKVTEAFF.

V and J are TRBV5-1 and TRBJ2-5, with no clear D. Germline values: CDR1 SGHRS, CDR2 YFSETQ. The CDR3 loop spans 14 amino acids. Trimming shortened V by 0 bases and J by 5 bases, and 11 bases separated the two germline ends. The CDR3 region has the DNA TGCGCCAGCAGCTTGGTTGCAACCGGGGAGACCCAGTACTTC. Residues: CASSLVATGETQYF.

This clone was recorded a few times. The CDR3 here is CASSPMGWDRSNTEAFF. CDR3 nucleotides: TGTGCCAGCAGCCCAATGGGATGGGACAGGTCGAACACTGAAGCTTTCTTT. The rearrangement uses TRBV11-2 and TRBJ1-1, with 8 nucleotides matching TRBD1. CDR1 and CDR2 (germline): SGHAT, FQNNGV. The V gene end was trimmed by 5 bases and the J gene end by 1 base; junction bases not matched to a gene: 12. This CDR3 comprises 17 residues.

For the CDR3, the DNA is TGTGCCATCAGTGGTAGGCAGGGGGTTGGCAATGAGCAGTTCTTC. This translates into CAISGRQGVGNEQFF. The rearrangement links TRBV10-3 to TRBJ2-1; 7 nucleotides line up with TRBD1. CDR3 length: 15 amino acids. Germline CDR1 is ENHRY and CDR2 is SYGVKD. V gave up 4 bases and J gave up 6 bases; unmatched junction bases: 9.

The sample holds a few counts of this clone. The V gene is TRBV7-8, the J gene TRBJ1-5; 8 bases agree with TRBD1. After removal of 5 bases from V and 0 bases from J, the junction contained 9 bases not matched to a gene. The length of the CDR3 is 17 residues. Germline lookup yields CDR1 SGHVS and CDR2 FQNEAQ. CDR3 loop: CASSPRGDRGSNQPQHF. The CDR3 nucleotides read TGTGCCAGCAGCCCCCGCGGCGACAGGGGTAGCAATCAGCCCCAGCATTTT. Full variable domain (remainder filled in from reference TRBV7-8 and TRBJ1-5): GAGVSQSPRYKVAKRGQDVALRCDPISGHVSLFWYQQALGQGPEFLTYFQNEAQLDKSGLPSDRFFAERPEGSVSTLKIQRTQQEDSAVYLCASSPRGDRGSNQPQHFGDGTRLSIL.

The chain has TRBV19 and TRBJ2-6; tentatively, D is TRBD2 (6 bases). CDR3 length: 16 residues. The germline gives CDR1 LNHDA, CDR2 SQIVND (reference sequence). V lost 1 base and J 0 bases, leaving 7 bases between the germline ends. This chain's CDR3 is CASSIAGVSGANVLTF. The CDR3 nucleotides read TGTGCCAGTAGTATAGCGGGGGTCTCTGGGGCCAACGTCCTGACTTTC.

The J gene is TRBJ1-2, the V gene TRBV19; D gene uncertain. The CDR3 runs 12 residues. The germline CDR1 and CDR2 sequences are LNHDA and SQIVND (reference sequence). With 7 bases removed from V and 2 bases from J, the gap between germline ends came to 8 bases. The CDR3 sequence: CASTYGNYGYTF. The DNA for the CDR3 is TGTGCCAGTACGTACGGGAACTATGGCTACACCTTC. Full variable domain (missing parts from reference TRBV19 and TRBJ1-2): DGGITQSPKYLFRKEGQNVTLSCEQNLNHDAMYWYRQDPGQGLRLIYYSQIVNDFQKGDIAEGYSVSREKKESFPLTVTSAQKNPTAFYLCASTYGNYGYTFGSGTRLTVV.

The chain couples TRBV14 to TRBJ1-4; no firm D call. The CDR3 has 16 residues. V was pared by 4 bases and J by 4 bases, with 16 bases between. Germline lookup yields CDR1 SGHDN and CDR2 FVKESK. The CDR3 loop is CASSRRSRPINEKLFF. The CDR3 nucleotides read TGTGCCAGCAGCCGGCGGTCAAGACCTATTAATGAAAAACTGTTTTTT.

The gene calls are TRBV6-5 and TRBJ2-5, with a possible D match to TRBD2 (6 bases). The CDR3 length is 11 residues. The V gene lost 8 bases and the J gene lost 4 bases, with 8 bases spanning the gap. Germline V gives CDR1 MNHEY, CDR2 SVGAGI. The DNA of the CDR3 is TGTGCCAGCGGGGGGAGAGAGACCCAGTACTTC. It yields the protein CASGGRETQYF.

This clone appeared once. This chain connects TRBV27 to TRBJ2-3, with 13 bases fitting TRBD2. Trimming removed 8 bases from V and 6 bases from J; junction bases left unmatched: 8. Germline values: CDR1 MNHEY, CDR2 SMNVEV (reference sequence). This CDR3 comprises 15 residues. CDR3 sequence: CASGTSGGAWDTQYF. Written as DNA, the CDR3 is TGTGCCAGCGGAACTAGCGGGGGGGCCTGGGATACGCAGTATTTT.

CDR3 amino acids: CASSYISRQGSPLHF. For the CDR3, the DNA is TGTGCCAGCAGCTATATTTCTCGACAGGGTTCACCCCTCCACTTT. The chain has TRBV3-1 (or the pseudogene TRBV3-2) and TRBJ1-6; the match to TRBD1 covers 7 bases. The trim removed 5 bases at V and 9 bases at J, leaving 10 bases unmatched. Germline CDR1 is LGHDT and CDR2 is YNNKEL (reference sequence). This CDR3 is built from 15 residues.

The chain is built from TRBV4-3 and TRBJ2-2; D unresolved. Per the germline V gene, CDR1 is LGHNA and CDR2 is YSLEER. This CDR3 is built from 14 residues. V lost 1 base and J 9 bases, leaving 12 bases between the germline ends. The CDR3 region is CASSQAGLGRELFF. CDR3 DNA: TGCGCCAGCAGCCAAGCGGGTCTCGGCCGGGAGCTGTTTTTT.

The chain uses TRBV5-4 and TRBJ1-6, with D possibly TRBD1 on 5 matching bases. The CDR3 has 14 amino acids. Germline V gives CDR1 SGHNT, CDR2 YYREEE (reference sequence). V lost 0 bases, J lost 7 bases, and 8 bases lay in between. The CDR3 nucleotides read TGTGCCAGCAGCTTGGACAGGACCAATTCACCCCTCCACTTT. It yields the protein CASSLDRTNSPLHF.

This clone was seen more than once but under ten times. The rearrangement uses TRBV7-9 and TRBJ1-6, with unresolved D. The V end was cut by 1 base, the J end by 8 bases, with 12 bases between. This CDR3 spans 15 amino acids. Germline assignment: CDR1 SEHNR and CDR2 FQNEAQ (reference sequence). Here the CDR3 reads CASSLVTIGDSPLHF. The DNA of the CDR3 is TGTGCCAGCAGCTTAGTAACCATCGGGGATTCACCCCTCCACTTT.

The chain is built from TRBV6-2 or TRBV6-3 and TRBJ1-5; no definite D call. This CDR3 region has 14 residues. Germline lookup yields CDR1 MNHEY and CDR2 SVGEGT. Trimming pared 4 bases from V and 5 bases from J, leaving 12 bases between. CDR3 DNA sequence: TGTGCCAGCAGTTTTTCGGGGAAAGATCAGCCCCAGCATTTT. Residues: CASSFSGKDQPQHF.

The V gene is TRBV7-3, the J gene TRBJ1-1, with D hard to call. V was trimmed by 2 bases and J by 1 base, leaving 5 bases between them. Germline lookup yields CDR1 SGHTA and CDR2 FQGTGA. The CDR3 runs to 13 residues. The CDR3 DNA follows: TGTGCCAGCAGCTTAGAACAGAACACTGAAGCTTTCTTT. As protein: CASSLEQNTEAFF.

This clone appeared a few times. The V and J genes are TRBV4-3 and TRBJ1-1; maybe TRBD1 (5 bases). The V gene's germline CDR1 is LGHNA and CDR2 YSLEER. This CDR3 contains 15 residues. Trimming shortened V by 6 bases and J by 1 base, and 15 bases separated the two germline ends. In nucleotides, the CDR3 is TGCGCCAGCAGTCTAGGTTCCGACAGGAACACTGAAGCTTTCTTT. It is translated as CASSLGSDRNTEAFF.

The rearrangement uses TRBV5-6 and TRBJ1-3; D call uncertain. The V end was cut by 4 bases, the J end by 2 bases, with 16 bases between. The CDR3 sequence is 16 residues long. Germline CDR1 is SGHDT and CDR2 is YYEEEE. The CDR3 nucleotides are TGTGCCAGCAGCCGCGAAGGAGCCCAGACTGGAAACACCATATATTTT. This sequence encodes CASSREGAQTGNTIYF.